These 14 T cell receptor beta chains came from one sample sequenced in a study of T-cell memory formation after mild COVID-19. TCRdb re-analysed the 5' RACE reads in MiXCR, keeping a single row per CDR3 protein. The table lists about 560,000 distinct CDR3 sequences, roughly 22% of them singletons. The sequenced sample consisted of PBMCs or a T cell subset sorted from them (not recorded which). All receptors come from an adult woman who had mild COVID-19 (a few samples of this study predate the infection). Cell type and time point are not known.

The table lists this clonotype with a few counts. The rearrangement joins TRBV7-2 to TRBJ2-4, with 10 positions matching TRBD1. J lost 10 bases, V lost 5 bases, and 14 bases had no gene match. The CDR3 runs to 16 residues. The germline gives CDR1 SGHTA, CDR2 FQGNSA. The CDR3 nucleotides read TGTGCCAGCAGCACTGCGTCGGACAGGGGGGGACGGATTCAGTACTTC. Its translation is CASSTASDRGGRIQYF.

This clonotype showed up just a few times. This sequence joins TRBV7-2 and TRBJ2-7; D may match TRBD1 or TRBD2 (5 bases each). V shed 5 bases and J shed 6 bases, with 17 bases lying between them. CDR1 and CDR2 from the germline V gene are SGHTA and FQGNSA. The CDR3 spans 14 residues. This chain's CDR3 is CASSNRDPAGEQYF. The CDR3, as DNA: TGTGCCAGCAGCAACCGGGACCCGGCTGGCGAGCAGTACTTC. Supplemented by reference TRBV7-2 and TRBJ2-7, the full variable domain reads GAGVSQSPSNKVTEKGKDVELRCDPISGHTALYWYRQSLGQGLEFLIYFQGNSAPDKSGLPSDRFSAERTGGSVSTLTIQRTQQEDSAVYLCASSNRDPAGEQYFGPGTRLTVT.

This rearrangement joins TRBV4-1 to TRBJ2-1, with 7 bases matching TRBD2. This CDR3 spans 19 amino acids. Germline V lookup: CDR1 MGHRA, CDR2 YSYEKL. The V segment lost 1 base and the J segment 4 bases; nucleotides outside the gene matches: 16. The DNA of the CDR3 is TGCGCCAGCAGCCAAGTATGGAATCCGGGACTAAGGGCGTACAATGAGCAGTTCTTC. Translated: CASSQVWNPGLRAYNEQFF.

This clonotype has a handful of counts. The chain employs TRBV7-2 and TRBJ2-1; D not certain. V lost 7 bases and J 7 bases, leaving 14 bases between the germline ends. The CDR3 extends over 13 amino acids. The germline V gene has CDR1 SGHTA and CDR2 FQGNSA. DNA for the CDR3: TGTGCCAGCACCTCCCTGAGCGAGAATGAGCAGTTCTTC. Translation gives CASTSLSENEQFF.

The chain combines TRBV18 with TRBJ1-4; 9 bases fit TRBD1. Germline V CDR1 and CDR2: KGHSH, LQKENI. The ends lost 1 base at V and 4 bases at J; junction bases unmatched: 4. The CDR3 contains 16 residues. Written as DNA, the CDR3 is TGTGCCAGCTCACCACTCCGGGACAGGGATAATGAAAAACTGTTTTTT. This sequence encodes CASSPLRDRDNEKLFF.

This clonotype has more than one count but fewer than ten. The chain has TRBV5-1 and TRBJ1-5; D remains ambiguous. In germline, CDR1 is SGHRS, CDR2 YFSETQ. The CDR3 has 15 residues. Trimming cost V 0 bases and J 6 bases, with 13 bases left between them. CDR3 in amino acids: CASSLAPGYTQPQHF. The CDR3 coding sequence is TGCGCCAGCAGCTTGGCCCCGGGATACACTCAGCCCCAGCATTTT. The full variable domain, completed using reference TRBV5-1 and TRBJ1-5, is KAGVTQTPRYLIKTRGQQVTLSCSPISGHRSVSWYQQTPGQGLQFLFEYFSETQRNKGNFPGRFSGRQFSNSRSEMNVSTLELGDSALYLCASSLAPGYTQPQHFGDGTRLSIL.

This clonotype was detected only a few times. The chain is built from TRBV12-3 or TRBV12-4 and TRBJ2-7; the D gene could be TRBD1 or TRBD2 (5 bases each). The CDR3 is made up of 14 amino acids. The germline V and J ends were trimmed by 5 bases and 3 bases, with 14 bases remaining between them. CDR3: CASSPWDGYYEQYF. For the CDR3, the DNA is TGTGCCAGCAGTCCCTGGGACGGCTACTACGAGCAGTACTTC.

The chain joins TRBV7-9 to TRBJ1-2; maybe TRBD1 (5 bases). V lost 1 base and J lost 0, with 18 bases in between. The length of the CDR3 is 18 residues. CDR1 and CDR2 (germline): SEHNR, FQNEAQ (reference sequence). The CDR3 is CASSLGSGAGKANYGYTF. The CDR3 nucleotides read TGTGCCAGCAGCTTAGGGAGCGGGGCCGGGAAGGCTAACTATGGCTACACCTTC.

Here the CDR3 reads CASSLRGRRQPQHF. The CDR3 nucleotides are TGTGCCAGCAGTTTAAGGGGGCGCCGACAGCCCCAGCATTTT. The chain employs TRBV12-3 or TRBV12-4 and TRBJ1-5, with TRBD1 matching over 7 bases. After removal of 2 bases from V and 7 bases from J, the junction contained 5 bases not matched to a gene. The CDR3 has 14 amino acids.

V gene TRBV27 combines with J gene TRBJ2-2, with 10 bases aligning to TRBD1. This CDR3 comprises 16 residues. Looked up from germline, CDR1 is MNHEY and CDR2 is SMNVEV (reference sequence). V trimming: 6 bases; J trimming: 2 bases; junction bases outside the gene matches: 6. The chain's CDR3 is CASRGWTGGNTGELFF. CDR3 coding DNA: TGTGCCAGCAGAGGTTGGACAGGGGGAAACACCGGGGAGCTGTTTTTT.

CDR3 DNA: TGTGCCACTGGACTAGCGAGCACCTACAATGAGCAGTTCTTC. Protein: CATGLASTYNEQFF. The chain employs TRBV2 and TRBJ2-1, with 9 bases identical to TRBD2. The germline V gene has CDR1 SNHLY and CDR2 FYNNEI. This CDR3 is built from 14 residues. V was clipped by 10 bases and J by 2 bases; unmatched bases: 6.

This clonotype was picked up a small number of times. The chain is built from TRBV7-2 and TRBJ2-1; no clear D. Deletions cut 7 bases from V and 0 bases from J, with 10 bases between. Looked up from germline, CDR1 is SGHTA and CDR2 is FQGNSA. The length of the CDR3 is 14 residues. In DNA, the CDR3 is TGTGCCAGCACCCAGTGGAGCTCCTACAATGAGCAGTTCTTC. This translates into CASTQWSSYNEQFF. The whole variable domain, remainder taken from reference TRBV7-2 and TRBJ2-1, is GAGVSQSPSNKVTEKGKDVELRCDPISGHTALYWYRQSLGQGLEFLIYFQGNSAPDKSGLPSDRFSAERTGGSVSTLTIQRTQQEDSAVYLCASTQWSSYNEQFFGPGTRLTVL.

Many counts were recorded for this clonotype. The J gene is TRBJ1-1, the V gene TRBV20-1, with TRBD1 identical over 9 bases. V was clipped by 4 bases and J by 3 bases; unmatched bases: 9. The germline gives CDR1 DFQATT, CDR2 SNEGSKA (reference sequence). The CDR3 spans 15 residues. CDR3 sequence: CSATPLDRGDTEAFF. The CDR3 coding sequence is TGCAGTGCTACGCCCCTGGACAGGGGAGACACTGAAGCTTTCTTT.

The chain is built from TRBV4-1 and TRBJ2-1; 11 bases line up with TRBD2. Germline trimming cut 2 bases from V and 3 bases from J; bases unmatched to any gene: 3. CDR3 size: 16 residues. The V gene's germline CDR1 is MGHRA and CDR2 YSYEKL. CDR3 in amino acids: CASSQSGTSGYNEQFF. The DNA for the CDR3 is TGCGCCAGCAGCCAATCCGGGACTAGCGGCTACAATGAGCAGTTCTTC.